These T cell receptor beta chains were read from a single sample in a study of radiotherapy plus CTLA-4 blockade in lung cancer. Repertoires were generated with immunoSEQ multiplex PCR, while TCRdb's copy carries only in-frame clones and drops some. The sample gives 14,000 to 15,000 clones, roughly 72% of which show up once; roughly 46% is in the top ten. The sample consisted of peripheral blood, taken from a patient treated with radiotherapy plus ipilimumab. These receptors were taken from a human donor with non-small cell lung cancer whose response to radiotherapy plus ipilimumab could not be evaluated. The CDR3 runs from the conserved cysteine through the conserved F or W. The order of the fields is D gene, clone size, J gene, V gene, CDR3 protein, CDR3 DNA. The D gene is left open where the match is weak. Some rows have no size entry. The others give once, few or many, or a class for an expanded clone.

D: TRBD2; size: few; J: TRBJ2-3; V: TRBV5-6; CDR3: CASSLYASGGTRGDTQYF; DNA: TGTGCCAGCAGCTTGTATGCTAGCGGGGGAACGAGGGGAGATACGCAGTATTTT
D: -; size: -; J: TRBJ2-1; V: TRBV27; CDR3: CASSLWGLDPYNEQFF; DNA: TGTGCCAGCAGTTTATGGGGCCTCGACCCTTACAATGAGCAGTTCTTC
D: -; size: -; J: TRBJ1-5; V: TRBV28; CDR3: CASSLSGNQPQHF; DNA: TGTGCCAGCAGTTTATCAGGGAATCAGCCCCAGCATTTT
D: TRBD1; size: medium-sized; J: TRBJ2-7; V: TRBV19; CDR3: CASADRGDDEQYF; DNA: TGTGCCAGTGCGGACAGGGGCGACGACGAGCAGTACTTC
D: TRBD1; size: -; J: TRBJ1-2; V: TRBV25-1; CDR3: CASRGQDKRSYTF; DNA: TGTGCCAGCAGGGGACAGGATAAACGGAGCTACACCTTC
D: -; size: -; J: TRBJ1-1; V: TRBV7-6; CDR3: CASSRGMNTEAFF; DNA: TGTGCCAGCAGCCGGGGTATGAACACTGAGGCTTTCTTT
D: TRBD1; size: -; J: TRBJ1-2; V: TRBV14; CDR3: CASSQQGVYGYTF; DNA: TGTGCCAGCAGCCAACAGGGGGTATATGGCTACACCTTC
D: -; size: -; J: TRBJ1-4; V: TRBV5-1; CDR3: CASRLGTDAEKLFF; DNA: TGCGCCAGCAGGCTGGGGACTGACGCGGAAAAACTGTTTTTT
D: TRBD2; size: -; J: TRBJ2-1; V: TRBV10-1; CDR3: CASLRTSGGGEQFF; DNA: TGCGCCAGCCTAAGGACTAGCGGGGGAGGTGAGCAGTTCTTC
D: TRBD1; size: -; J: TRBJ1-1; V: TRBV6-5; CDR3: CASSRTGHTEAFF; DNA: TGTGCCAGCAGTAGGACAGGCCACACTGAAGCTTTCTTT
D: -; size: -; J: TRBJ2-7; V: TRBV7-8; CDR3: CASSFAGTPYEQYF; DNA: TGTGCCAGCAGCTTCGCCGGGACACCCTACGAGCAGTACTTC